A selection of T cell receptor beta chains follows, all from one sample in a study of vaccination effects on CD4 cells after COVID-19. What these receptors recognize is not known. This table comes from immunoSEQ multiplex PCR, and its TCRdb copy is limited to in-frame clones, with some not included. The sample has over 45,000 clones; around 70% are singletons. The sample in question was CD4+ T cells from PBMCs cultured without peptide, obtained after COVID-19 vaccination. These receptors were obtained from a human donor who received a COVID-19 vaccine. CDR3s include the opening cysteine and the closing phenylalanine or tryptophan. The D gene is left open where the match is weak. Part of the rows lack a size; the others show once, few, many or a class for expanded clones.

. | . | TRBJ1-1 | TRBV29-1 | CSVEPHGGRTEAFF
. | . | TRBJ2-7 | TRBV13 | CASSLVVGLGSVGEQYF
TRBD2 | few | TRBJ2-2 | TRBV10-3 | CAINPGTSLNTGELFF
. | . | TRBJ1-1 | TRBV5-4 | CASSSPLLLGGRGTEAFF
. | . | TRBJ2-1 | TRBV30 | CAWSVSGGTYNEQFF
. | . | TRBJ2-3 | TRBV14 | CASSSVWSRQGGSTDTQYF
. | . | TRBJ2-7 | TRBV3-1/TRBV3-2 | CASSQGGEQYF
. | . | TRBJ1-2 | TRBV5-5 | CASSPRAVGYGYTF
TRBD1 | . | TRBJ2-2 | TRBV6-1 | CASSEHQGEGELFF
TRBD1 | . | TRBJ2-5 | TRBV24-1 | CATSDLNRGRETQYF
. | . | TRBJ1-5 | TRBV12-5 | CASGLVSAGNQHF
. | . | TRBJ1-5 | TRBV5-6 | CASRQGNQSQHF
. | few | TRBJ1-2 | TRBV3-1/TRBV3-2 | CASSQNDGPYGYTF
TRBD2 | . | TRBJ2-5 | TRBV20-1 | CSASGRTRGGETQYF
TRBD1 | . | TRBJ2-7 | TRBV6-1 | CASSEWGQANYEQYF
TRBD1 | few | TRBJ2-2 | TRBV28 | CASSFGQVNTGELFF
. | . | TRBJ1-2 | TRBV10-3 | CAISESNRDAAYGYTF
. | . | TRBJ1-5 | TRBV10-3 | CAIGQSNQPQHF
TRBD2 | . | TRBJ2-5 | TRBV7-9 | CASSSPHGGQETQYF
TRBD1 | once | TRBJ1-3 | TRBV5-1 | CASSPSGTGFSGNTIYF